The 19 T cell receptor beta chains below were found in one sample sequenced in a study of PD-L1 blockade in urothelial cancer. Described time point: pretreatment peripheral blood. The repertoire was sequenced with immunoSEQ multiplex PCR; TCRdb's copy has only in-frame clones and lacks some. The data hold tens of thousands of clones, with 85% to 90% observed a single time. Material: PBMCs, obtained around atezolizumab (anti-PD-L1) treatment. All receptors derive from a man in his 60s with urothelial cancer.

The chain uses TRBV5-4 and TRBJ2-7, with 9 bases identical to TRBD2. Trimming removed 4 bases from V and 1 base from J; junction bases left unmatched: 3. CDR3 length: 14 residues. CDR1 is SGHNT and CDR2 is YYREEE in the germline V gene (reference sequence). The CDR3 protein is CASSGSGGSYEQYF. The CDR3 DNA follows: TGTGCCAGCAGCGGCAGCGGGGGGTCCTACGAGCAGTACTTC.

The rearrangement links TRBV4-3 to TRBJ2-1; 8 positions match TRBD2. In germline, CDR1 is LGHNA, CDR2 YSLEER. V was pared by 1 base and J by 9 bases, with 8 bases of the junction left unmatched. The CDR3 sequence is 15 residues long. The CDR3 protein is CASSQVPGGPGEQFF. CDR3 sequence (DNA): TGCGCCAGCAGCCAAGTCCCGGGAGGGCCCGGTGAGCAGTTCTTC.

The V and J genes are TRBV9 and TRBJ2-3; 7 bases match TRBD1. Trimming cost V 4 bases and J 0 bases; bases outside gene matches: 8. CDR3 length equals 16 residues. Germline V CDR1 and CDR2: SGDLS, YYNGEE. CDR3 residues: CASSHQQGTSTDTQYF. In nucleotides, the CDR3 is TGTGCCAGCAGCCACCAACAGGGGACAAGCACAGATACGCAGTATTTT.

This clone was counted a single time. The J gene is TRBJ2-7, the V gene TRBV5-6; TRBD1 matches at 8 bases. The CDR3 runs 18 residues. Germline CDR1 reads SGHDT; CDR2 reads YYEEEE. V lost 2 bases and J lost 4; bases outside the gene matches: 17. CDR3 nucleotides: TGTGCCAGCAGCTTTATCCCTACCGGGACAGGCTTATGGTACGAGCAGTACTTC. Translated, it gives CASSFIPTGTGLWYEQYF.

The V gene is TRBV27, the J gene TRBJ2-7; TRBD1 agrees at 9 bases. Germline values: CDR1 MNHEY, CDR2 SMNVEV (reference sequence). This CDR3 region has 16 residues. V was pared by 2 bases and J by 1 base, with 6 bases of the junction left unmatched. The CDR3 loop reads CASSLEGQGPSYEQYF. The CDR3 nucleotides are TGTGCCAGCAGTTTAGAGGGACAGGGCCCTTCCTACGAGCAGTACTTC.

This clone showed up just a few times. The chain uses TRBV19 and TRBJ1-5; 7 bases agree with TRBD1. The trim removed 3 bases at V and 7 bases at J, leaving 6 bases unmatched. The CDR3 runs 14 residues. Germline V gives CDR1 LNHDA, CDR2 SQIVND (reference sequence). In nucleotides, the CDR3 is TGTGCCAGTAGTATTGCGACAGGGAGACAGCCCCAGCATTTT. Translating gives CASSIATGRQPQHF.

This chain uses TRBV28 with TRBJ2-4; D might be TRBD2 (6 bases). Looked up from germline, CDR1 is MDHEN and CDR2 is SYDVKM. This CDR3 region has 15 residues. The ends were cut back, 6 bases at V and 6 bases at J, with 18 bases in the middle. The DNA for the CDR3 is TGTGCCAGCAGCCTGGGCGGGGAGGATGCAAACATTCAGTACTTC. This codes for CASSLGGEDANIQYF.

This clone was detected once. The chain recombines TRBV7-2 with TRBJ1-5; TRBD1 aligns across 7 bases. Germline V lookup: CDR1 SGHTA, CDR2 FQGNSA. The V gene end was trimmed by 5 bases and the J gene end by 4 bases; junction bases not matched to a gene: 5. CDR3 size: 14 residues. Here the CDR3 reads CASSNRQGNQPQHF. The CDR3 region has the DNA TGTGCCAGCAGCAACCGACAGGGTAATCAGCCCCAGCATTTT. The full variable domain, its missing parts supplied by reference TRBV7-2 and TRBJ1-5, is GAGVSQSPSNKVTEKGKDVELRCDPISGHTALYWYRQSLGQGLEFLIYFQGNSAPDKSGLPSDRFSAERTGGSVSTLTIQRTQQEDSAVYLCASSNRQGNQPQHFGDGTRLSIL.

The V and J genes are TRBV19 and TRBJ2-3; D is uncertain. The germline V gene has CDR1 LNHDA and CDR2 SQIVND (reference sequence). Between the trimmed V and J ends, which lost 5 bases and 2 bases, there was a span of 14 bases. CDR3 length: 15 residues. CDR3 in DNA: TGTGCCAGTAGTTCTCGCCGGAGAAACACAGATACGCAGTATTTT. Protein: CASSSRRRNTDTQYF.

V and J are TRBV11-2 and TRBJ2-1; a weak D match, TRBD2 (5 bases). This CDR3 has 15 residues. CDR1 and CDR2 from the germline V gene are SGHAT and FQNNGV. V lost 3 bases and J lost 8, with 17 bases in between. CDR3 sequence: CASSLAGAVSYEQFF. The CDR3 nucleotides read TGTGCCAGCAGCTTGGCGGGCGCCGTCTCCTATGAGCAGTTCTTC.

The chain uses TRBV4-1 and TRBJ2-7, with D perhaps matching TRBD2 (6 bases). Germline V gene lookup returns CDR1 MGHRA and CDR2 YSYEKL. V lost 0 bases, J lost 4 bases, and 16 bases lay in between. The CDR3 runs 16 residues. CDR3 residues: CASSQDPSIAEYEQYF. The DNA of the CDR3 is TGCGCCAGCAGCCAAGATCCCTCAATAGCGGAGTACGAGCAGTACTTC.

This clone has just one count. The chain combines TRBV27 with TRBJ2-3; 9 positions agree with TRBD1. CDR1 MNHEY and CDR2 SMNVEV come from the germline V gene (reference sequence). V was pared by 3 bases and J by 2 bases, with 3 bases of the junction left unmatched. The CDR3 runs 15 residues. The CDR3 loop reads CASSFWDRVTDTQYF. In DNA, the CDR3 is TGTGCCAGCAGTTTTTGGGACAGGGTCACAGATACGCAGTATTTT.

The chain employs TRBV2 and TRBJ2-1, with a tentative D call TRBD2 (6 bases). The CDR3 extends over 11 amino acids. V dropped 4 bases and J dropped 8 bases, with 6 bases sitting between them. The germline V gene encodes CDR1 SNHLY and CDR2 FYNNEI. CDR3 amino acids: CASSGGDEQFF. The CDR3 DNA reads as TGTGCCAGCAGTGGGGGGGATGAGCAGTTCTTC. The full variable domain, with the rest looked up from reference TRBV2 and TRBJ2-1, is EPEVTQTPSHQVTQMGQEVILRCVPISNHLYFYWYRQILGQKVEFLVSFYNNEISEKSEIFDDQFSVERPDGSNFTLKIRSTKLEDSAMYFCASSGGDEQFFGPGTRLTVL.

The chain recombines TRBV29-1 with TRBJ2-4, with 7 positions matching TRBD1. CDR3 length equals 11 residues. The ends lost 7 bases at V and 3 bases at J; junction bases unmatched: 0. CDR1 and CDR2 (germline): SQVTM, ANQGSEA. CDR3 sequence: CSAGGKNIQYF. DNA for the CDR3: TGCAGCGCAGGGGGCAAAAACATTCAGTACTTC. Variable domain in full (rest from reference TRBV29-1 and TRBJ2-4): SAVISQKPSRDICQRGTSLTIQCQVDSQVTMMFWYRQQPGQSLTLIATANQGSEATYESGFVIDKFPISRPNLTFSTLTVSNMSPEDSSIYLCSAGGKNIQYFGAGTRLSVL.

J is TRBJ1-3 and V is TRBV11-3; the match to TRBD1 covers 8 bases. The CDR3 totals 17 residues. Looked up from germline, CDR1 is SGHNT and CDR2 is YENEEA. J gave up 0 bases and V 5 bases, and 9 bases lay outside the gene matches. This chain's CDR3 is CASSAGQGSVSGNTIYF. The CDR3, as DNA: TGTGCCAGCAGCGCCGGACAGGGTTCCGTCTCTGGAAACACCATATATTTT.

The chain joins TRBV5-1 to TRBJ2-5, with a possible D match to TRBD2 (7 bases). In germline, CDR1 is SGHRS, CDR2 YFSETQ. CDR3 length: 14 residues. Trimming stripped 0 bases from V and 5 bases from J, with 11 bases between. The CDR3 sequence is CASSLVGGEETQYF. CDR3 sequence (DNA): TGCGCCAGCAGCTTGGTAGGGGGGGAGGAGACCCAGTACTTC. Based on the CDR3 plus reference TRBV5-1 and TRBJ2-5, the full variable domain is KAGVTQTPRYLIKTRGQQVTLSCSPISGHRSVSWYQQTPGQGLQFLFEYFSETQRNKGNFPGRFSGRQFSNSRSEMNVSTLELGDSALYLCASSLVGGEETQYFGPGTRLLVL.

This chain connects TRBV7-3 to TRBJ2-3, with a possible D match to TRBD2 (5 bases). The CDR3 has 14 residues. Per germline, CDR1 SGHTA and CDR2 FQGTGA. Trimming pared 2 bases from V and 5 bases from J, leaving 11 bases between. The CDR3 reads CASSLGLRGDTQYF. The DNA for the CDR3 is TGTGCCAGCAGCTTAGGACTCCGAGGAGATACGCAGTATTTT.

The V call is TRBV5-1, the J call TRBJ2-1; the D gene is possibly TRBD1 (6 bases). Germline CDR1 is SGHRS and CDR2 is YFSETQ. V was cut by 0 bases and J by 5 bases, with 9 bases left in between. CDR3 length: 14 amino acids. CDR3 bases: TGCGCCAGCAGCTTGGAATGGACAGACAATGAGCAGTTCTTC. It codes for CASSLEWTDNEQFF.

The chain uses TRBV5-6 and TRBJ2-1; 8 nucleotides line up with TRBD1. This CDR3 comprises 17 residues. V dropped 0 bases and J dropped 4; count of bases not matched to a gene: 9. CDR1 is SGHDT, CDR2 YYEEEE, per germline. The CDR3 bases are TGTGCCAGCAGCTTGGGCCCGGACAGGGAACCTTACAATGAGCAGTTCTTC. Protein: CASSLGPDREPYNEQFF.